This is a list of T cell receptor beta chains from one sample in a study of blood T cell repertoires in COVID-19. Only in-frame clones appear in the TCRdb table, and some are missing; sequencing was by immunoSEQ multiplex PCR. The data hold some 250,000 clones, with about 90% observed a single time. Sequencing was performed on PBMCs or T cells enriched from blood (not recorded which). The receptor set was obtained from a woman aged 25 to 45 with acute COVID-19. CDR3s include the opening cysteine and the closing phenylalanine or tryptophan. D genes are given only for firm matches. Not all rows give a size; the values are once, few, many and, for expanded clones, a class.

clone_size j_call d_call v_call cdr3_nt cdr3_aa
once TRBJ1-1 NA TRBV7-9 TGTGCCAGCAGCTGGGCGGAGAGCCCGCCGGGAGCAGCTTTCTTT CASSWAESPPGAAFF
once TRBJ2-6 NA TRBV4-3 TGCGCCAGCAGCCAAGACCTCGCAGGGGAAATTGGGGCCAACGTCCTGACTTTC CASSQDLAGEIGANVLTF
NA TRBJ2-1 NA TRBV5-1 TGCGCCAGCAGCAACCCTAGCTCCTACAATGAGCAGTTCTTC CASSNPSSYNEQFF
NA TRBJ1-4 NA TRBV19 TGTGCCAGTAGGGGCCCTGCAACTAATGAAAAACTGTTTTTT CASRGPATNEKLFF
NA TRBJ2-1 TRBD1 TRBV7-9 TGTGCCAGCACTTACTCAGGGGGCCCCCCCTACAATGAGCAGTTCTTC CASTYSGGPPYNEQFF
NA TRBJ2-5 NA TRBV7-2 TGTGCCAGCAGCTTAGACAGGGTCGAGACCCAGTACTTC CASSLDRVETQYF
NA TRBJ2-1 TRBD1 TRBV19 TGTGCCAGTAGTCCTCCCGGGACAGGCTCAAATTGGGGTGGTGAGCAGTTCTTC CASSPPGTGSNWGGEQFF
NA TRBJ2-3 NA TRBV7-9 TGTGCCAGCAGCTTTGTTATAGTCGGATTGGGACTTGGCACAGATACGCAGTATTTT CASSFVIVGLGLGTDTQYF
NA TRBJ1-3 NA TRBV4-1 TGCGCCAGCAGCCATCCACCAGGCAGCCGGGAGGACACCATATATTTT CASSHPPGSREDTIYF
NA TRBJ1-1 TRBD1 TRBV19 TGTGCCAGTAGTGTCCAGGGACAGGGTGTCGCTTTCTTT CASSVQGQGVAFF
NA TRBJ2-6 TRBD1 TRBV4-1 TGCGCCAGCAGCCTTACAGGGGCCCTCTCTGGGGCCAACGTCCTGACTTTC CASSLTGALSGANVLTF
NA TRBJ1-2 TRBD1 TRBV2 TGTGCCAGGCGACGTCCCGGGACAGGGCCTCCTAATGGCTACACCTTC CARRRPGTGPPNGYTF
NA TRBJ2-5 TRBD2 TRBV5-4 TGTGCCAGCAGCTTGGCCTCTAGCGGGGTATTTGAGACCCAGTACTTC CASSLASSGVFETQYF
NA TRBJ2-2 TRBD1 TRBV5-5 TGTGCCAGCAGCGTAAGATGGGACAGGGGCAACGGGGAGCTGTTTTTT CASSVRWDRGNGELFF
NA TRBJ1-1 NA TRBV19 TGTGCCAGTAGTAACCAGGGTGGGGACACTGAAGCTTTCTTT CASSNQGGDTEAFF
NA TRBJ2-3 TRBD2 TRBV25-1 TGTGCCAGCAGCCCCGGGGGGATCACAGATACGCAGTATTTT CASSPGGITDTQYF
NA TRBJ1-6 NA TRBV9 TGTGCCAGCAGCGTAGTGGCCGGTGGGAGGGGTTCACCCCTCCACTTT CASSVVAGGRGSPLHF
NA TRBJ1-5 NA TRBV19 TGTGCCAGTAGTTCCCAGGGCGGTTATGATAGCAATCAGCCCCAGCATTTT CASSSQGGYDSNQPQHF
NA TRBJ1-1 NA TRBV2 TGTGCCAGAGTGGCGGCAACAGGGACCACTGAAGCTTTCTTT CARVAATGTTEAFF
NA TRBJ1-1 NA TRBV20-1 TGCAGTGCTAGTGGGGGCAGAGGGAACACTGAAGCTTTCTTT CSASGGRGNTEAFF
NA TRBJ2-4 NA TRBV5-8 TGTGCCAGCAGCCGCCGGGGTCTAGCCAAAAACATTCAGTACTTC CASSRRGLAKNIQYF
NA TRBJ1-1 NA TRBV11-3 TGTGCCAGCAGCAGCACAGAAAACACTGAAGCTTTCTTT CASSSTENTEAFF
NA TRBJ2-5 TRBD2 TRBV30 TGTGCCTGGAGTCCCGGGACTAGCAGCCAAGAGACCCAGTACTTC CAWSPGTSSQETQYF
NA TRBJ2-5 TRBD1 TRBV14 TGTGCCAGCAGCCAACTAGCCGGGACAGGTTACGAGACCCAGTACTTC CASSQLAGTGYETQYF
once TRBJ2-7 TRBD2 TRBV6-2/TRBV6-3 TGTGCCAGCAGTTACTCCGGGGCTAGCGGGGGCGGAACCTGGTTCGTGCAGTACTTC CASSYSGASGGGTWFVQYF
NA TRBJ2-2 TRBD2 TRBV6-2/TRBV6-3 TGTGCCAGCAGTTACCATACAGCGGGGGCTGGGGAGCTGTTTTTT CASSYHTAGAGELFF
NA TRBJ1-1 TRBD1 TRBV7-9 TGTGCCAGCACGCTCGGGGAAACAGGGGGGGTAATGAACACTGAAGCTTTCTTT CASTLGETGGVMNTEAFF
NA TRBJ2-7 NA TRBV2 TGTGCCAGCCACAGGGAGAGAGACGAGCAGTACTTC CASHRERDEQYF
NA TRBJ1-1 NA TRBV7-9 TGTGCCAGCAGTACCCAAATGGGAAGGGGAACTGAAGCTTTCTTT CASSTQMGRGTEAFF
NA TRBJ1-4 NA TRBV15 TGTGCCACCAGCAGTAACAGGGAAAGGGTAAAACTGTTTTTT CATSSNRERVKLFF
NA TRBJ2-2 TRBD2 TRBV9 TGTGCCAGCAGCCCATGGGGGACTAGGAACACCGGGGAGCTGTTTTTT CASSPWGTRNTGELFF
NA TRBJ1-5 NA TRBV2 TGTGCCAGCAGAGCTGGAGGCGATCAGCCCCAGCATTTT CASRAGGDQPQHF
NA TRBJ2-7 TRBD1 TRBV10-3 TGTGCCATCAGTTGGGACAGCTCCTACGAGCAGTACTTC CAISWDSSYEQYF
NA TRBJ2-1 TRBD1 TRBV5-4 TGTGCCAGCAGCCCGGGACAGTACAATGAGCAGTTCTTC CASSPGQYNEQFF
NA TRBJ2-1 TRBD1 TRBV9 TGTGCCAGCAGCGTCACGACAGGGTTCTACAATGAGCAGTTCTTC CASSVTTGFYNEQFF
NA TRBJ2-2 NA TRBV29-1 TGCAGCGTTGTTACTCCGGGACAAGTCACCGGGGAGCTGTTTTTT CSVVTPGQVTGELFF
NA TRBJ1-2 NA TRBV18 TGTGCCAGCTCACCTCCAGCGGGGGTGGCGGTTGGCTACACCTTC CASSPPAGVAVGYTF
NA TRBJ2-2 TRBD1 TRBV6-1 TGTGCCAGCAGTGCCTACGGAGCTGCAGGGGGCGCGAGCGGGGAGCTGTTTTTT CASSAYGAAGGASGELFF
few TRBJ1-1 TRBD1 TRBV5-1 TGCGCCAGCAGCTTGGCGACAGGGGGTAACAGTGACACTGAAGCTTTCTTT CASSLATGGNSDTEAFF
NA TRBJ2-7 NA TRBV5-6 TGTGCCAGCAGCGCAGGAGGATTCTACGAGCAGTACTTC CASSAGGFYEQYF
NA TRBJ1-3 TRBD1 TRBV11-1 TGTGCCAGCAGCCGGGACAGGGGAAACACCATATATTTT CASSRDRGNTIYF
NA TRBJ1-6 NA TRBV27 TGTGCCAGCACTCAGGGCAGGGTTGGTTCACCCCTCCACTTT CASTQGRVGSPLHF
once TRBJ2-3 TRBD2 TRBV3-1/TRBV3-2 TGTGCCAGCAGCCAAGGAGCGGGGGTGTCAAATGGAGATACGCAGTATTTT CASSQGAGVSNGDTQYF
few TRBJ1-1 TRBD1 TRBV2 TGTGCCAGCAGGTCACAGGGGACTAACACTGAAGCTTTCTTT CASRSQGTNTEAFF
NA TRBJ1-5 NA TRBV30 TGTGCCTGTTCAATGGGCTTCGGTTATCAGCCCCAGCATTTT CACSMGFGYQPQHF
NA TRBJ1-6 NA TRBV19 TGTGCCAGTAGCTTTCTCCGGACGGAGGATTCACCCCTCCACTTT CASSFLRTEDSPLHF
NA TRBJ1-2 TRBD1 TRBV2 TGTGCCGGATCGGGGGACAGGGTAATCTATGGCTACACCTTC CAGSGDRVIYGYTF
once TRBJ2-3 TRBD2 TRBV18 TGTGCCAGCTCACCACTAGGACTAGCGGGGGAATATCAAGATACGCAGTATTTT CASSPLGLAGEYQDTQYF
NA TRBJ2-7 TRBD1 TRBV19 TGTGCCAGTACCCCCGGGACAGGGGCGCCCTACGAGCAGTACTTC CASTPGTGAPYEQYF
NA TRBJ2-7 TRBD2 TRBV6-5 TGTGCCAGCAGTTACTCCGGCGGGGGTGACGAGCAGTACTTC CASSYSGGGDEQYF
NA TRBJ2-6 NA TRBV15 TGTGCCGCCAGCATTGACACCTCTGGGGCCAACGTCCTGACTTTC CAASIDTSGANVLTF
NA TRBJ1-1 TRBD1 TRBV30 TGTGCCTGGAGACCTGGGGGACCCGGGACAGGGTTTAACACTGAAGCTTTCTTT CAWRPGGPGTGFNTEAFF
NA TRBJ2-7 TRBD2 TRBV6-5 TGTGCCAGCCTTTCGGGGGGGCGCGAGCAGTACTTC CASLSGGREQYF
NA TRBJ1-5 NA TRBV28 TGTGCCAGCAGTTCAAACGACCGGAAGACAGTTTTT CASSSNDRKTVF
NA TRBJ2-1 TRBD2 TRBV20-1 TGCAGTGCTAGTGCCAGCGGGGGGGGATACAATGAGCAGTTCTTC CSASASGGGYNEQFF